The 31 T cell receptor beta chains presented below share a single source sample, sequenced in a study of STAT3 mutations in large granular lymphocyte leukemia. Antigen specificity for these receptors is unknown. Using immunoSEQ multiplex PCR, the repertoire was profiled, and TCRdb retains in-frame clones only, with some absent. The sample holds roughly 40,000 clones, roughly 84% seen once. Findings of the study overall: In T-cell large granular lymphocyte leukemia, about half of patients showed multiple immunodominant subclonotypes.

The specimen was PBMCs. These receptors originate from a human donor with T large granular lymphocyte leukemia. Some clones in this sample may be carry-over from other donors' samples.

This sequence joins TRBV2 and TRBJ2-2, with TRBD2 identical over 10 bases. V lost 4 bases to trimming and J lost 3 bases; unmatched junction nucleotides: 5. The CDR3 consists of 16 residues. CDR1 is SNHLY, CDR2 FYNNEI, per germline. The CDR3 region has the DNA TGTGCCAGCAGTGTAGCGGGGGGAATTGACACCGGGGAGCTGTTTTTT. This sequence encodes CASSVAGGIDTGELFF.

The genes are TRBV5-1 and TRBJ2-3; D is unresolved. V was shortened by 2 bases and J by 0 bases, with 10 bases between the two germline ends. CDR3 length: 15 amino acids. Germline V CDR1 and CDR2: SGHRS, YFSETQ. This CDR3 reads CASSLDGDSTDTQYF. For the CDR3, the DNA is TGCGCCAGCAGCTTAGACGGTGATAGCACAGATACGCAGTATTTT.

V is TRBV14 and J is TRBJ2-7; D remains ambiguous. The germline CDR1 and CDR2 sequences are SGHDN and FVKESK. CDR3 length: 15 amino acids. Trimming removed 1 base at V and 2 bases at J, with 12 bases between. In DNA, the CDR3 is TGTGCCAGCAGCCAAGGTCCGACACCGACCTACGAGCAGTACTTC. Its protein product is CASSQGPTPTYEQYF.

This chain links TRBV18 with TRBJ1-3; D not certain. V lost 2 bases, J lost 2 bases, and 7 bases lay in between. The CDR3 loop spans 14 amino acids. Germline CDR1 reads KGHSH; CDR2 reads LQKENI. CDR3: CASSPEQTGNTIYF. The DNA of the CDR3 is TGTGCCAGCTCACCAGAACAGACTGGAAACACCATATATTTT.

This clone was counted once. In DNA form, the CDR3 reads TGTGCCAGCAGCTCGGGGGGGGGCAATCAGCCCCAGCATTTT. It encodes CASSSGGGNQPQHF. V gene TRBV6-5 combines with J gene TRBJ1-5, with D possibly being TRBD1 (5 bases). The V gene lost 6 bases and the J gene lost 2 bases, with 11 bases spanning the gap. This CDR3 contains 14 residues. CDR1 MNHEY and CDR2 SVGAGI come from the germline V gene.

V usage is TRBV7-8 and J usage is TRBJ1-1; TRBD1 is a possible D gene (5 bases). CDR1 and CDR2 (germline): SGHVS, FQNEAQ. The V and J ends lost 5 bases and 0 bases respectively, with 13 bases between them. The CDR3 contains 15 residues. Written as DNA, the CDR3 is TGTGCCAGCAGCCCAGCAGGGTGGGTGAACACTGAAGCTTTCTTT. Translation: CASSPAGWVNTEAFF.

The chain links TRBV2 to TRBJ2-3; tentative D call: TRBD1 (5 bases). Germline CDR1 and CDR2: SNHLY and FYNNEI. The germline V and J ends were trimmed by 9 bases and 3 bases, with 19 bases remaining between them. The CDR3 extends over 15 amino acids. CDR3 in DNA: TGTGCCAGTAAAGGTGTCCGACAGACGACAGATACGCAGTATTTT. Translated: CASKGVRQTTDTQYF.

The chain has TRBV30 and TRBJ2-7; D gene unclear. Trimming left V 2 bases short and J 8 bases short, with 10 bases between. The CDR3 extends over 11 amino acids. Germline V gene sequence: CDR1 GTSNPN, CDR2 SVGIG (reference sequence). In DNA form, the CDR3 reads TGTGCCTGGAGTCCACTTGACAAGCAGTACTTC. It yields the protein CAWSPLDKQYF. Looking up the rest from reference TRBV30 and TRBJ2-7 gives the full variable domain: SQTIHQWPATLVQPVGSPLSLECTVEGTSNPNLYWYRQAAGRGLQLLFYSVGIGQISSEVPQNLSASRPQDRQFILSSKKLLLSDSGFYLCAWSPLDKQYFGPGTRLTVT.

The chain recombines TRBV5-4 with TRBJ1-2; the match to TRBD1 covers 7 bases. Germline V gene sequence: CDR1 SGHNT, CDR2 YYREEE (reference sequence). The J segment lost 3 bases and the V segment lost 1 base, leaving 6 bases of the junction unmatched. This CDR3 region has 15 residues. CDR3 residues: CASSLPRQGYYGYTF. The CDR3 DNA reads TGTGCCAGCAGCTTGCCGCGACAGGGTTACTATGGCTACACCTTC.

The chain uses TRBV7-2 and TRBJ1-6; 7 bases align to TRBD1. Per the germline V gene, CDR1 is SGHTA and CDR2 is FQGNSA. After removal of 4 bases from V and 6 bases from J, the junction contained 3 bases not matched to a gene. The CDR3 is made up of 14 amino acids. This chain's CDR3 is CASSSGTANSPLHF. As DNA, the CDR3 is TGTGCCAGCAGCTCCGGGACAGCTAATTCACCCCTCCACTTT. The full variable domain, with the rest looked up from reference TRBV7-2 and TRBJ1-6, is GAGVSQSPSNKVTEKGKDVELRCDPISGHTALYWYRQSLGQGLEFLIYFQGNSAPDKSGLPSDRFSAERTGGSVSTLTIQRTQQEDSAVYLCASSSGTANSPLHFGNGTRLTVT.

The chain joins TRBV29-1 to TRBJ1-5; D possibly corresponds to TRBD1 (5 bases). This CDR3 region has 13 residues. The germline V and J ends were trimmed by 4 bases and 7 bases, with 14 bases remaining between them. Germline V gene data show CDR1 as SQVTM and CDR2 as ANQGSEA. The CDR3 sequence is CSVAREGQQPQHF. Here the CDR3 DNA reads TGCAGCGTTGCCCGGGAGGGGCAACAGCCCCAGCATTTT.

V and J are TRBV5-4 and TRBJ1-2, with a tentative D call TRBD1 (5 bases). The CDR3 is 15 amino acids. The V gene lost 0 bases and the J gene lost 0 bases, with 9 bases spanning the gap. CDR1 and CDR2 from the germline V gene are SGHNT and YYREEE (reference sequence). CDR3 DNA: TGTGCCAGCAGCTTGGCTGGGGGATCTAACTATGGCTACACCTTC. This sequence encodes CASSLAGGSNYGYTF.

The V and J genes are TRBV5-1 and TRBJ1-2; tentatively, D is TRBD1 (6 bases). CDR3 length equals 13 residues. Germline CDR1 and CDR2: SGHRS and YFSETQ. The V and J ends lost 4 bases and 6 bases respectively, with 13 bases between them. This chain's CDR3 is CASSAQGRDGYTF. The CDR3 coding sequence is TGCGCCAGCAGCGCACAGGGTCGGGATGGCTACACCTTC.

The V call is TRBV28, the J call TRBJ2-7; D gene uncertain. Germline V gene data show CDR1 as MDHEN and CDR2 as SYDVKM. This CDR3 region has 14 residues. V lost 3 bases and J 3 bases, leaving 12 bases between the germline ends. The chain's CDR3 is CASSFSGPYYEQYV. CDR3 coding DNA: TGTGCCAGCAGTTTCTCCGGGCCTTACTACGAGCAGTACGTC.

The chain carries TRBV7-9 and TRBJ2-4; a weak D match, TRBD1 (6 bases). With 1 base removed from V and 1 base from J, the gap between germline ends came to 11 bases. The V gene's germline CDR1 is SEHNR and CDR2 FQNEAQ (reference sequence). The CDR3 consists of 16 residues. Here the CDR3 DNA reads TGTGCCAGCAGCTTAGGGGGGCTGGGGGCCAAAAACATTCAGTACTTC. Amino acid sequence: CASSLGGLGAKNIQYF.

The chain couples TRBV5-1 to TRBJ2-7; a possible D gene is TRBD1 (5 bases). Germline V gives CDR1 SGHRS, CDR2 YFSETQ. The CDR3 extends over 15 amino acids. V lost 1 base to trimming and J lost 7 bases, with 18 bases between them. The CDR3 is CASSLQGAQVREQYF. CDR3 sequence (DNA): TGCGCCAGCAGCTTGCAGGGTGCCCAGGTAAGAGAGCAGTACTTC.

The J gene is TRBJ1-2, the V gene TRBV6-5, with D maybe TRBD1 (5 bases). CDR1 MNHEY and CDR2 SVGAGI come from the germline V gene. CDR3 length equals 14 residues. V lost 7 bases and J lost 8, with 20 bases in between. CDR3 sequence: CASTAASGWVGYTF. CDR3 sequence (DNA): TGTGCCAGCACTGCAGCATCAGGGTGGGTCGGCTACACCTTC.

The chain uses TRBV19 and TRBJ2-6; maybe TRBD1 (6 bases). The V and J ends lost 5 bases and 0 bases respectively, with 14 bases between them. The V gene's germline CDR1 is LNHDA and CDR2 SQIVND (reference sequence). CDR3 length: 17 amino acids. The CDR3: CASSVTGKSSGANVLTF. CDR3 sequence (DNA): TGTGCCAGTAGTGTCACAGGGAAGAGCTCTGGGGCCAACGTCCTGACTTTC.

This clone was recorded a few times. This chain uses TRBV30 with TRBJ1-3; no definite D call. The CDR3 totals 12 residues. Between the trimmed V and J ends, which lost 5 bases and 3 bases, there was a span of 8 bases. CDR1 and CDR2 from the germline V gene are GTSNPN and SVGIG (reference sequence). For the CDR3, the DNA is TGTGCCTGGGAGCAAGGTGGAAACACCATATATTTT. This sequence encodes CAWEQGGNTIYF.

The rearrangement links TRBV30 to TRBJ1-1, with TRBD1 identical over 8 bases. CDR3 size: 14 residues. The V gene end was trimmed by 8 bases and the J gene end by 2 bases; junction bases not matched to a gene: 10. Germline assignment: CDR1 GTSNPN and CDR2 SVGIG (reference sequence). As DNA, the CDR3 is TGTGCCGTGGACAGGGATGATGCTAACACTGAAGCTTTCTTT. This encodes CAVDRDDANTEAFF.

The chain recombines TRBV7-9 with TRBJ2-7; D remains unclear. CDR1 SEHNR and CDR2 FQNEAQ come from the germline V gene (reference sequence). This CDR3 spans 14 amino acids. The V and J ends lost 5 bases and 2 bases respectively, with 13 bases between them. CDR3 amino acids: CASSQLTGAYEQYF. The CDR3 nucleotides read TGTGCCAGCAGCCAATTGACGGGCGCCTACGAGCAGTACTTC.

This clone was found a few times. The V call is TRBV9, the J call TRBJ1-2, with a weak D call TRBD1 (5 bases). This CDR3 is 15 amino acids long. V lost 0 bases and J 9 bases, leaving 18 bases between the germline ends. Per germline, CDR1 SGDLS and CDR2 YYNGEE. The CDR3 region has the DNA TGTGCCAGCAGCGTAGATGGGATCGGGGCTTCTAGCTACACCTTC. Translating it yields CASSVDGIGASSYTF.

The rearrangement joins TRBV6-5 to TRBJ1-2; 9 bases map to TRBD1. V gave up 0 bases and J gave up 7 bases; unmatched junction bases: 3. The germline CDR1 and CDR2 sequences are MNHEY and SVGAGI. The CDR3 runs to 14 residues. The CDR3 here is CASSYSTGGGGYTF. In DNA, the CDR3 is TGTGCCAGCAGTTACTCAACAGGGGGCGGTGGCTACACCTTC.

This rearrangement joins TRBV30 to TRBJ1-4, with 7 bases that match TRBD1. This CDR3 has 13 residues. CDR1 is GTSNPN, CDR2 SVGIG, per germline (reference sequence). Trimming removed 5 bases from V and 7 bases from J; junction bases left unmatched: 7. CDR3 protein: CAWDRESGEKLFF. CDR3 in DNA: TGTGCCTGGGACAGGGAATCCGGTGAAAAACTGTTTTTT.

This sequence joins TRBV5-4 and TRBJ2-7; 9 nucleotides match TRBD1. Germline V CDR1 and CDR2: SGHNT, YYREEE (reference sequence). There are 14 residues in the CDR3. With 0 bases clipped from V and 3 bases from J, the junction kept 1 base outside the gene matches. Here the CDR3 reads CASSLEGQGYEQYV. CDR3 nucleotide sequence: TGTGCCAGCAGCTTGGAGGGACAGGGCTACGAGCAGTACGTC.

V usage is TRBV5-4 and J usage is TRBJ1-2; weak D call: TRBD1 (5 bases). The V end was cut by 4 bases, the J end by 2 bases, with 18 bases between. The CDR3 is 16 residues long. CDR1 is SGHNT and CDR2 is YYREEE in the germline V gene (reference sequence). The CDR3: CASSPGPGGTNYGYTF. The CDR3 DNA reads TGTGCCAGCAGCCCCGGGCCAGGTGGGACGAACTATGGCTACACCTTC.

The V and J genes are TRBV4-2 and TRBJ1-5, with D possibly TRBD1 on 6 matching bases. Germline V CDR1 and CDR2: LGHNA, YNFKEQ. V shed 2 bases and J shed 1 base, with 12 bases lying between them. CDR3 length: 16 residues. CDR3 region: CASSQSSGQSNQPQHF. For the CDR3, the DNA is TGTGCCAGCAGCCAAAGCAGTGGACAGAGCAATCAGCCCCAGCATTTT.

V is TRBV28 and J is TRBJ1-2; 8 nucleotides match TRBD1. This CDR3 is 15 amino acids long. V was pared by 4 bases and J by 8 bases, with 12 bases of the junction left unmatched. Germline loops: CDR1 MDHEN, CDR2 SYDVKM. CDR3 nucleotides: TGTGCCAGCAGTTATTCAGGGGGCCCGGGGAGGGGCTACACCTTC. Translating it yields CASSYSGGPGRGYTF.

The CDR3 protein is CASSPVDGETQYF. CDR3 nucleotides: TGTGCCAGCAGTCCAGTGGATGGAGAGACCCAGTACTTC. This chain uses TRBV7-9 with TRBJ2-5; D unresolved. CDR3 length: 13 amino acids. Per the germline V gene, CDR1 is SEHNR and CDR2 is FQNEAQ (reference sequence). Trimming shortened V by 6 bases and J by 4 bases, and 12 bases separated the two germline ends.

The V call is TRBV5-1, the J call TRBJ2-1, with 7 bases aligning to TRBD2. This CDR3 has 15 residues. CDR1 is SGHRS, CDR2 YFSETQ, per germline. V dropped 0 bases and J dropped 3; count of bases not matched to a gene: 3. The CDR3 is CASSLGLADYNEQFF. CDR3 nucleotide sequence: TGCGCCAGCAGCTTGGGGCTAGCGGACTACAATGAGCAGTTCTTC.

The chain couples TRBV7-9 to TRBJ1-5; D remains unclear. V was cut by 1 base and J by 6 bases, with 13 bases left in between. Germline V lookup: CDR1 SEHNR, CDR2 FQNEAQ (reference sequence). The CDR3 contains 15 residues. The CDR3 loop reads CASSLVGPVTQPQHF. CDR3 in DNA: TGTGCCAGCAGCTTAGTAGGACCAGTTACTCAGCCCCAGCATTTT.